The source of this T cell receptor beta chain is a study of blood T cell repertoires in COVID-19. Study in general: Both acute and convalescent COVID-19 samples were obtained from the United States, Italy and Spain. T cells, B-cell-depleted T cells, or PBMCs provided the cDNA or gDNA that served as material.

The CDR3 has 15 residues. Trimming left V 2 bases short and J 5 bases short, with 15 bases between. Germline V gene data show CDR1 as KGHSH and CDR2 as LQKENI. Method: immunoSEQ multiplex PCR; TCRdb's copy keeps in-frame clones and lacks some. The profile shows about 180,000 clones, 65% to 90% of them singletons. The sequence came from a man between 50 and 59 years old with active or convalescent COVID-19. V gene TRBV18 combines with J gene TRBJ2-5, with D possibly matching TRBD2 (6 bases). Input material: peripheral blood. The CDR3 coding sequence is TGTGCCAGCTCACCAGCATCAGGGACTCGGGAGACCCAGTACTTC. It translates to CASSPASGTRETQYF.